The entry below gives a single T cell receptor beta chain sequence along with its context. CDR1 is MNHEY, CDR2 SVGAGI, per germline. J gave up 3 bases and V 3 bases, and 5 bases lay outside the gene matches. This CDR3 region has 15 residues. Method: immunoSEQ multiplex PCR; TCRdb's copy keeps in-frame clones and lacks some. The sample shows 80,000 or so clones, around 81% of them seen only once. The data originate from a study of blood T cell repertoires in COVID-19. This TCR derives from a human donor in a cohort sampled during active COVID-19. V gene TRBV6-5 combines with J gene TRBJ2-1; 7 nucleotides match TRBD1. The sample comprised peripheral blood. The CDR3, as DNA: TGTGCCAGCAGTTATGACAGGGACCACTACAATGAGCAGTTCTTC. Encoded protein: CASSYDRDHYNEQFF.